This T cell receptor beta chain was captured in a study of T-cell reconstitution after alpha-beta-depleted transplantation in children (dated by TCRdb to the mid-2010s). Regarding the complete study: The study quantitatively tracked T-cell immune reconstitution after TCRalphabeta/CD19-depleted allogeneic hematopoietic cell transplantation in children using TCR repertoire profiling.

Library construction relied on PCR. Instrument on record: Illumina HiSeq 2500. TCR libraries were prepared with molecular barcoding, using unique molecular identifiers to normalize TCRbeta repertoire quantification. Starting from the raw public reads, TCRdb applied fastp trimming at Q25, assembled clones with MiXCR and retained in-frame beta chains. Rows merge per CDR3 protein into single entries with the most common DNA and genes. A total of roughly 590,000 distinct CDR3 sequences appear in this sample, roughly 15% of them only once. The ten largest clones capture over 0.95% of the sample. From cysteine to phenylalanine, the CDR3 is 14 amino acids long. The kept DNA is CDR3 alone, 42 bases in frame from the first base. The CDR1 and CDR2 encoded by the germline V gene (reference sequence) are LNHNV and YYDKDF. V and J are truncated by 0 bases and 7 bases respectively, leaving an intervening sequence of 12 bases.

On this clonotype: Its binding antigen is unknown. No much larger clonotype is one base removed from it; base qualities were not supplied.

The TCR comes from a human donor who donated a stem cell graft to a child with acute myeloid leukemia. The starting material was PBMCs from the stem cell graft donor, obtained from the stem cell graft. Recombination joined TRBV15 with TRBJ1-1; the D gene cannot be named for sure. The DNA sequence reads TGTGCCACCAGCAGAGATTTAAGGGCGGGTGAAGCTTTCTTT. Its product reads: CATSRDLRAGEAFF.